This TCR beta chain emerged from a study of T cells after yellow fever vaccination. This clonotype has just a few counts. TCRdb reprocessed the 5' RACE reads via MiXCR and lists one record per CDR3 protein. Of 620,000 or so distinct CDR3 sequences listed, approximately 16% are singletons. This TCR came from a man in his late teens or twenties who received the YFV17D yellow fever vaccine. The material sequenced was PBMCs, taken more than 4 days after the first yellow fever vaccination.

CDR3 amino acids: CSARNRDAYGYTF. The CDR3 nucleotides are TGCAGTGCCCGCAACAGGGACGCCTATGGCTACACCTTC. The chain joins TRBV20-1 to TRBJ1-2, with D perhaps matching TRBD1 (6 bases). Germline CDR1 and CDR2: DFQATT and SNEGSKA (reference sequence). CDR3 length: 13 residues. V was pared by 6 bases and J by 4 bases, with 15 bases between.